This entry features one T cell receptor (beta chain) sequence. Sequencing used immunoSEQ multiplex PCR; TCRdb keeps in-frame clones, though not all of them. This repertoire shows approximately 190,000 clones, roughly 92% found once; its top ten account for 1% to 1.5%. The data stem from a study of T cell responses to AZD1222 COVID-19 vaccine. As for the study in general: Some second doses came at about 4 weeks and others at about 12 weeks; these were pooled.

The V end lost 4 bases, the J end lost 7 bases, and 19 bases lay between the germline ends. The germline gives CDR1 SGHVS, CDR2 FQNEAQ. This CDR3 contains 15 residues. V gene TRBV7-8 combines with J gene TRBJ1-1; D perhaps matches TRBD1 (5 bases). This TCR was recovered from an adult in good health. The sequencing used peripheral blood, collected on day 0 of AZD1222 vaccination. CDR3 bases: TGTGCCAGCAGCTCCGGGGGAGGTATCGGGGTTGAAGCTTTCTTT. It is translated as CASSSGGGIGVEAFF.